These 22 T cell receptor beta chains were all obtained from the same sample, sequenced in a study of T cell repertoires in cytomegalovirus infection (dated by TCRdb to about 2019). The sample was run on an Illumina HiSeq 1500. TCRdb itself trimmed the public reads at Q25 with fastp, ran MiXCR and retained productive beta chains. Each entry merges the rows of one CDR3 protein and shows their most common DNA and genes. The sample data list about 190,000 distinct CDR3 sequences, and roughly 27% of these were observed just once. The ten largest account for about 31% of the sample. The specimen sequenced was PBMCs. Receptors originate from a human donor in good health (CMV status not recorded). Some clones in this sample may be carry-over from other donors' samples.

This clonotype was counted a single time. The chain uses TRBV6-4 and TRBJ1-6, with a possible D match to TRBD1 (5 bases). This CDR3 has 14 amino acids. V was clipped by 5 bases and J by 6 bases, with 11 bases between them. CDR1 is MRHNA and CDR2 is SNTAGT in the germline V gene. The CDR3 coding sequence is TGTGCCAGCAGTCCGACAGTTGGTAATTCACCCCTCCACTTT. Translating it yields CASSPTVGNSPLHF.

The gene calls are TRBV29-1 and TRBJ2-3; maybe TRBD2 (6 bases). Germline V gene data show CDR1 as SQVTM and CDR2 as ANQGSEA. Trimming removed 6 bases from V and 2 bases from J, with 12 bases in between. There are 13 residues in the CDR3. CDR3 sequence: CSVGEDPTDTQYF. The CDR3 coding sequence is TGCAGCGTAGGGGAGGACCCCACAGATACGCAGTATTTT.

The J gene is TRBJ2-1, the V gene TRBV28; no clear D gene. This CDR3 region has 10 residues. V was pared by 5 bases and J by 8 bases, with 4 bases between. CDR1 MDHEN and CDR2 SYDVKM come from the germline V gene. The CDR3 DNA follows: TGTGCCAGCAGTGGCGATGAGCAGTTCTTC. Protein sequence: CASSGDEQFF.

The V and J genes are TRBV6-5 and TRBJ1-1; possibly TRBD1 for D (6 bases). Trimming removed 2 bases from V and 1 base from J, with 14 bases in between. Looked up from germline, CDR1 is MNHEY and CDR2 is SVGAGI. The CDR3 length is 16 residues. CDR3 protein: CASSYGGDRRNTEAFF. The CDR3 DNA is TGTGCCAGCAGTTACGGAGGCGACAGGAGGAACACTGAAGCTTTCTTT.

In this sample, this clonotype turned up many times. The V and J genes are TRBV12-3 or TRBV12-4 and TRBJ2-1, with 9 positions matching TRBD2. This CDR3 has 15 residues. V trimming: 3 bases; J trimming: 9 bases; junction bases outside the gene matches: 9. CDR3 in amino acids: CASSFGVAGAGEQFF. CDR3 nucleotide sequence: TGTGCCAGCAGTTTCGGAGTAGCGGGGGCAGGTGAGCAGTTCTTC.

J is TRBJ1-5 and V is TRBV5-5, with D perhaps matching TRBD1 (5 bases). The germline V and J ends were trimmed by 1 base and 3 bases, with 11 bases remaining between them. Germline-derived CDR1 and CDR2 are SGHKS and YYEKEE (reference sequence). This CDR3 spans 15 amino acids. The DNA of the CDR3 is TGTGCCAGCAGCTTGTACGGGGCTCCCAATCAGCCCCAGCATTTT. Amino acids: CASSLYGAPNQPQHF.

This clonotype showed up just once. V and J are TRBV29-1 and TRBJ2-3; D not certain. There are 13 residues in the CDR3. V was cut by 6 bases and J by 4 bases, with 14 bases left in between. CDR1 and CDR2 from the germline V gene are SQVTM and ANQGSEA. The CDR3 DNA follows: TGCAGCGTCCCAAGCCCGGGTGCAGATACGCAGTATTTT. Amino acid sequence: CSVPSPGADTQYF.

This clonotype was seen repeatedly, ten times or more. The chain carries TRBV7-8 and TRBJ2-5; D is perhaps TRBD2 (5 bases). This CDR3 comprises 17 residues. CDR1 is SGHVS, CDR2 FQNEAQ, per germline. V lost 5 bases to trimming and J lost 0 bases, with 19 bases between them. The CDR3 nucleotides are TGTGCCAGCAGCCCCGGACTCATTCGGATAAACCAAGAGACCCAGTACTTC. It translates to CASSPGLIRINQETQYF. Complete variable domain (other parts from reference TRBV7-8 and TRBJ2-5): GAGVSQSPRYKVAKRGQDVALRCDPISGHVSLFWYQQALGQGPEFLTYFQNEAQLDKSGLPSDRFFAERPEGSVSTLKIQRTQQEDSAVYLCASSPGLIRINQETQYFGPGTRLLVL.

This clonotype was observed at least ten times. V usage is TRBV28 and J usage is TRBJ2-7; weak D call: TRBD2 (5 bases). The CDR3 is made up of 15 amino acids. Germline CDR1 reads MDHEN; CDR2 reads SYDVKM. Trimming cost V 2 bases and J 1 base, with 12 bases left between them. The DNA of the CDR3 is TGTGCCAGCAGTTTAAGAGGGTTCCGATCCTACGAGCAGTACTTC. Translating gives CASSLRGFRSYEQYF.

This clonotype was counted between two and nine times. V and J are TRBV7-9 and TRBJ1-1; D is uncertain. Germline CDR1 is SEHNR and CDR2 is FQNEAQ (reference sequence). There are 14 residues in the CDR3. The V end was cut by 3 bases, the J end by 0 bases, with 8 bases between. The CDR3 DNA is TGTGCCAGCAGCTTGAGCCAGATGAACACTGAAGCTTTCTTT. Translation: CASSLSQMNTEAFF.

Many counts were recorded for this clonotype. This chain joins TRBV7-2 and TRBJ1-2, with a tentative D call TRBD1 (5 bases). CDR3 size: 15 residues. The germline V gene encodes CDR1 SGHTA and CDR2 FQGNSA. V lost 3 bases to trimming and J lost 0 bases, with 11 bases between them. The CDR3 protein is CASSFSRGANYGYTF. CDR3 coding DNA: TGTGCCAGCAGCTTTTCTCGGGGGGCTAACTATGGCTACACCTTC.

This clonotype was counted only a few times. The chain couples TRBV3-1 to TRBJ2-5, with D tentatively TRBD1 (5 bases). From germline, CDR1 is LGHDT and CDR2 YNNKEL (reference sequence). V was pared by 1 base and J by 4 bases, with 10 bases between. CDR3 size: 14 residues. As DNA, the CDR3 is TGTGCCAGCAGCCAAGTTCAAAGGGGAGAGACCCAGTACTTC. Residues: CASSQVQRGETQYF.

This clonotype occurred a few times. V is TRBV6-2 or TRBV6-3 and J is TRBJ1-2; D not resolved. The CDR3 is 13 residues long. Germline V CDR1 and CDR2: MNHEY, SVGEGT. Trimming left V 4 bases short and J 0 bases short, with 6 bases between. The CDR3 sequence: CASSSEANYGYTF. CDR3 DNA sequence: TGTGCCAGCAGTTCGGAAGCTAACTATGGCTACACCTTC.

This chain's CDR3 is CASSLSSGANTGELFF. In nucleotides, the CDR3 is TGCGCCAGCAGCTTGTCTTCAGGGGCGAACACCGGGGAGCTGTTTTTT. The chain joins TRBV5-1 to TRBJ2-2; D is possibly TRBD1 (6 bases). With 1 base removed from V and 0 bases from J, the gap between germline ends came to 10 bases. This CDR3 comprises 16 residues. Germline values: CDR1 SGHRS, CDR2 YFSETQ.

This clonotype appeared a few times. The chain couples TRBV29-1 to TRBJ2-5, with D maybe TRBD1 (7 bases). V was trimmed by 6 bases and J by 5 bases, leaving 13 bases between them. Per germline, CDR1 SQVTM and CDR2 ANQGSEA. The CDR3 loop spans 12 amino acids. In DNA form, the CDR3 reads TGCAGCGTCCCACAGGGGAGGGAGACCCAGTACTTC. This gives the protein CSVPQGRETQYF.

This clonotype has only a few counts. This chain joins TRBV7-8 and TRBJ1-2; D gene ambiguous. V was cut by 5 bases and J by 6 bases, with 16 bases left in between. This CDR3 has 14 residues. Germline values: CDR1 SGHVS, CDR2 FQNEAQ. CDR3 nucleotides: TGTGCCAGCAGCCCCGAGCCGGGCATCGATGGCTACACCTTC. It is translated as CASSPEPGIDGYTF.

This clonotype turned up a few times. This chain uses TRBV4-1 with TRBJ1-4; no definite D call. V was cut by 3 bases and J by 0 bases, with 8 bases left in between. Germline V gene data show CDR1 as MGHRA and CDR2 as YSYEKL. The CDR3 is 15 residues long. CDR3 loop: CASSQGGTTNEKLFF. The CDR3 bases are TGCGCCAGCAGCCAGGGAGGCACAACTAATGAAAAACTGTTTTTT.

There are a few counts of this clonotype. V is TRBV7-9 and J is TRBJ1-5; tentatively, D is TRBD1 (5 bases). This CDR3 comprises 15 residues. Trimming left V 1 base short and J 8 bases short, with 15 bases between. The germline gives CDR1 SEHNR, CDR2 FQNEAQ (reference sequence). Here the CDR3 reads CASSLEGRGVEPQHF. CDR3 DNA: TGTGCCAGCAGCTTAGAAGGGAGGGGAGTGGAGCCCCAGCATTTT.

This clonotype was picked up a small number of times. The V call is TRBV12-3 or TRBV12-4, the J call TRBJ1-5, with TRBD1 matching over 7 bases. The CDR3 covers 13 residues. J lost 14 bases, V lost 5 bases, and 12 bases had no gene match. The CDR3: CASSQNRGPPEHF. The DNA of the CDR3 is TGTGCCAGCAGTCAAAACAGGGGTCCTCCTGAGCATTTT.

This clonotype occurred once. The gene calls are TRBV6-6 and TRBJ1-5; 8 bases map to TRBD1. Germline V gene data show CDR1 as MNHNY and CDR2 as SVGAGI (reference sequence). The CDR3 sequence is 17 residues long. Trimming at V came to 5 bases and at J to 0 bases, leaving 9 bases not matched to a gene. CDR3 DNA sequence: TGTGCCAGCAGTCCCGCCCAGACAGGGGATAGCAATCAGCCCCAGCATTTT. This translates into CASSPAQTGDSNQPQHF.

This clonotype was seen a handful of times. This chain links TRBV12-3 or TRBV12-4 with TRBJ1-2, with 9 positions matching TRBD1. The CDR3 length is 14 residues. J was trimmed by 8 bases and V by 5 bases; bases with no gene match: 9. This chain's CDR3 is CASSPETGGYGYTF. The CDR3, as DNA: TGTGCCAGCAGTCCAGAAACAGGGGGCTACGGCTACACCTTC.

This clonotype came up a few times. The CDR3 DNA follows: TGTGCCAGCAGCCCGTCAGGGCCTAACACCGGGGAGCTGTTTTTT. It encodes CASSPSGPNTGELFF. This chain joins TRBV7-8 and TRBJ2-2; D possibly corresponds to TRBD1 (5 bases). Between the trimmed V and J ends, which lost 5 bases and 2 bases, there was a span of 12 bases. Germline CDR1 reads SGHVS; CDR2 reads FQNEAQ. The CDR3 consists of 15 residues.